The T cell receptor beta chain under discussion was sequenced for a study of blood T cell repertoires in COVID-19. Study-wide context: Acute and convalescent COVID-19 specimens originated in the United States, Italy and Spain. In each case, the material was cDNA or gDNA derived from T cells, B-cell-depleted T cells, or PBMCs.

Per the study methods: Quantification of nucleated cells was approximated via reference gene primer amplification. Sequencing used immunoSEQ multiplex PCR; TCRdb keeps in-frame clones, though not all of them. That table is the source of V, J and clone size, and D and trimming were worked out from the DNA. The sample has approximately 130,000 clones; 82% are singletons. Trimming took 8 bases from V and 1 from J; bases not matched to a gene: 4. CDR1 is SGHNT and CDR2 is YENEEA in the germline V gene. The CDR3 spans 14 residues. The rearrangement uses TRBV11-3 and TRBJ2-2, with TRBD2 matching over 7 bases. Sample: peripheral blood. The sequence was collected from a human donor in a cohort sampled during active COVID-19. CDR3 nucleotide sequence: TGTGCCAGCCGGGCGGGGGAGAACACCGGGGAGCTGTTTTTT. Protein product: CASRAGENTGELFF.